A single sample gave rise to the 8 T cell receptor beta chains below, sequenced in a study of T cells expressing NK-cell markers. With the 5' RACE reads reprocessed, TCRdb shows one record per CDR3 protein and no DNA. Found here are about 450,000 distinct CDR3 sequences; the top ten clones hold about 7.3%. Sequencing was carried out using blood T cells: a sorted CD56 or NKG2C T cell subset, CD4+ or CD8+ T cells, or bulk PBMC T cells (not recorded which). These receptors all come from a woman between 18 and 69 years old in good health.

This rearrangement joins TRBV5-5 to TRBJ1-2; TCRdb designates TRBD1, a call that cannot be tested without DNA. The CDR3 extends over 15 amino acids. Germline V gene lookup returns CDR1 SGHKS and CDR2 YYEKEE (reference sequence). The CDR3 is CASSPRAGANYGYTF.

The genes are TRBV29-1 and TRBJ2-7; TCRdb outputs TRBD2, but without DNA this stays unchecked. The germline V gene has CDR1 SQVTM and CDR2 ANQGSEA. The CDR3 loop spans 18 amino acids. CDR3 amino acids: CSVEGVPLAPSGTYEQYF.

This sequence joins TRBV5-1 and TRBJ2-5; TCRdb returns TRBD2, unconfirmable since there is no DNA. Germline loops: CDR1 SGHRS, CDR2 YFSETQ. This CDR3 has 15 residues. The CDR3 sequence: CASSLSAGGQETQYF.

The chain links TRBV28 to TRBJ2-1; with no DNA, the TCRdb D assignment of TRBD1 cannot be verified. CDR1 and CDR2 (germline): MDHEN, SYDVKM. The CDR3 spans 12 residues. CDR3 amino acids: CASSSPGNEQFF. Filled out from reference TRBV28 and TRBJ2-1, the complete variable domain reads DVKVTQSSRYLVKRTGEKVFLECVQDMDHENMFWYRQDPGLGLRLIYFSYDVKMKEKGDIPEGYSVSREKKERFSLILESASTNQTSMYLCASSSPGNEQFFGPGTRLTVL.

The chain's CDR3 is CSVPSGGDRALQGYTF. V gene TRBV29-1 combines with J gene TRBJ1-2. Germline V gene sequence: CDR1 SQVTM, CDR2 ANQGSEA. The CDR3 totals 16 residues.

The V call is TRBV25-1, the J call TRBJ2-1; the D call of TRBD2 rests on TCRdb alone, since no DNA is present to check it. There are 14 residues in the CDR3. Germline V gives CDR1 MGHDK, CDR2 SYGVNS. CDR3 protein: CASSEIGRDNEQFF.

This chain joins TRBV28 and TRBJ2-7; the TRBD1 assignment by TCRdb is unverifiable without DNA. This CDR3 comprises 13 residues. Germline V gene data show CDR1 as MDHEN and CDR2 as SYDVKM. CDR3 in amino acids: CASSTGETYEQYF.

The rearrangement uses TRBV3-1 and TRBJ1-4; the D call from TCRdb, TRBD1, cannot be confirmed without DNA. The germline CDR1 and CDR2 sequences are LGHDT and YNNKEL (reference sequence). The CDR3 is made up of 15 amino acids. The CDR3: CASSQLGTRGLKLFF.